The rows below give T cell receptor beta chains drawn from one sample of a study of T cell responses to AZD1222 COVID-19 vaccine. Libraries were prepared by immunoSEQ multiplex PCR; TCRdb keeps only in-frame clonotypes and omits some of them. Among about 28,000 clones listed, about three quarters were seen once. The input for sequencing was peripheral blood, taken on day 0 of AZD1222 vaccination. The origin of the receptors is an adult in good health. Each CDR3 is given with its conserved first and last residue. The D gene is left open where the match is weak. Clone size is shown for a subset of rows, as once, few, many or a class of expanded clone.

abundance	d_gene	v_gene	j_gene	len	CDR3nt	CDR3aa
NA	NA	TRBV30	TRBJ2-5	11	TGTGCCTGGGGGGTGAGTGAGACCCAGTACTTC	CAWGVSETQYF
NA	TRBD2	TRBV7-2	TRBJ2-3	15	TGTGCCAGCAGCTCTAGCGGAGGAAGAGCAGATACGCAGTATTTT	CASSSSGGRADTQYF
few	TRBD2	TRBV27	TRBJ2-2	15	TGTGCCAGCAGTTCGCTAGCGGGCCACACCGGGGAGCTGTTTTTT	CASSSLAGHTGELFF
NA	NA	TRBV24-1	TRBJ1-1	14	TGTGCCACCAGTGACACCGTTGGGCGCGATCCAGCTTTCTTT	CATSDTVGRDPAFF
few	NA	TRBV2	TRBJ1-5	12	TGTGCCAGCACTACCCTCCGGGGGGCCCAGCATTTT	CASTTLRGAQHF
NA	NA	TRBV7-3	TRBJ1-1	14	TGTGCCAGCAGCTTAAGACCGGGTATAACTGAAGCTTTCTTT	CASSLRPGITEAFF
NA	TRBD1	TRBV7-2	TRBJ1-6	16	TGTGCCAGCAGCTCGGGACAGACAAAGAGGGGTTCACCCCTCCACTTT	CASSSGQTKRGSPLHF
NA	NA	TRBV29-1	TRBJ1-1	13	TGCAGCGTCGCTCGGGATTTAAACACTGAAGCTTTCTTT	CSVARDLNTEAFF
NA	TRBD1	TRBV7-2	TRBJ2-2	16	TGTGCCAGCAGGGAGAGGGGGCGTCGATTGACCGGGGAGCTGTTTTTT	CASRERGRRLTGELFF
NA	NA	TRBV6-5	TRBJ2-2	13	TGTGCCAGCAGTTATGGGTACACCGGGGAGCTGTTTTTT	CASSYGYTGELFF
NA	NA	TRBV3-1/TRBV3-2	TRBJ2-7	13	TGTGCCAGCAGGGGGGCTAGCGGTAGAAAGCAGTACTTC	CASRGASGRKQYF
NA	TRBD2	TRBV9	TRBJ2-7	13	TGTGCCAGCAGCGTAAGTCCCGGGGGGGAGCAGTACTTC	CASSVSPGGEQYF
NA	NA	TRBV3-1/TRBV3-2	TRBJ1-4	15	TGTGCCAGCAGCCTGTTTCGGCCGCCTAATGAAAAACTGTTTTTT	CASSLFRPPNEKLFF
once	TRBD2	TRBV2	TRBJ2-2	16	TGTGCCAGCAGTGAAGGGACCGGGGGGGCAGGAGGGGAGCTGTTTTTT	CASSEGTGGAGGELFF
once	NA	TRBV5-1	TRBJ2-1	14	TGCGCCAGCAGCTTGGACAGGACCGCCAATGAGCAGTTCTTC	CASSLDRTANEQFF
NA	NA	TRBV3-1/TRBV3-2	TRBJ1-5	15	TGTGCCAGCAGCCAAGATGGGGGGGGCAGTCAGCCCCAGCATTTT	CASSQDGGGSQPQHF
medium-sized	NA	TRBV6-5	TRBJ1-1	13	TGTGCCAGCACCAACGGGGGGCCTTCTGAAGCTTTCTTT	CASTNGGPSEAFF
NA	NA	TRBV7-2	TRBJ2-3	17	TGTGCCAGCAGCCTGACAATCCGGGACCCCAGCACAGATACGCAGTATTTT	CASSLTIRDPSTDTQYF
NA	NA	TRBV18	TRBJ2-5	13	TGTGCCAGCTCACCGGGCTTCCAAGAGACCCAGTACTTC	CASSPGFQETQYF
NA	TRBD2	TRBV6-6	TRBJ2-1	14	TGTGCCAGCAGTCTGGGGACTAGCAGAAGAGAGCAGTTCTTC	CASSLGTSRREQFF
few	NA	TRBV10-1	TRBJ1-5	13	TGCGCCAGCAGTGCGGGCCTAAATCAGCCCCAGCATTTT	CASSAGLNQPQHF
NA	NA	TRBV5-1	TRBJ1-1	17	TGCGCCAGCAGCTTTGGTAGTGTAGGGGTGGTGAGCACTGAAGCTTTCTTT	CASSFGSVGVVSTEAFF
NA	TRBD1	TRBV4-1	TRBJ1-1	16	TGCGCCAGCAGCCGAGGGGTTCAGGGGGCCGCCACTGAAGCTTTCTTT	CASSRGVQGAATEAFF
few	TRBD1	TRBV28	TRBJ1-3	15	TGTGCCAGCAGTCCGGGACAGAACTCTGGAAACACCATATATTTT	CASSPGQNSGNTIYF
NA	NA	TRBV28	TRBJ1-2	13	TGTGCCAGCAGAATTGGGGGGCGAGATGGCTACACCTTC	CASRIGGRDGYTF
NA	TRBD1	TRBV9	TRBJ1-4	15	TGTGCCAGCAGCGCCGAGACAGGGGTGCGAGAAAAACTGTTTTTT	CASSAETGVREKLFF
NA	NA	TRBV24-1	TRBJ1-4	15	TGTGCCACCAGTGATGCGGGGGGCTTGACTGAAAAACTGTTTTTT	CATSDAGGLTEKLFF
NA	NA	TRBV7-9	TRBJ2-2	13	TGTGCCAGCAGCTTCGAGCGCACCGGGGAGCTGTTTTTT	CASSFERTGELFF
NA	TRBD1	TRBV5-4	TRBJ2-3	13	TGTGCCAGCAGCTTGACAGGGGAAGATACGCAGTATTTT	CASSLTGEDTQYF
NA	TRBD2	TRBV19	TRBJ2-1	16	TGTGCCAGTAGTATCCCCGGGGGGTTTTTTTACAATGAGCAGTTCTTC	CASSIPGGFFYNEQFF